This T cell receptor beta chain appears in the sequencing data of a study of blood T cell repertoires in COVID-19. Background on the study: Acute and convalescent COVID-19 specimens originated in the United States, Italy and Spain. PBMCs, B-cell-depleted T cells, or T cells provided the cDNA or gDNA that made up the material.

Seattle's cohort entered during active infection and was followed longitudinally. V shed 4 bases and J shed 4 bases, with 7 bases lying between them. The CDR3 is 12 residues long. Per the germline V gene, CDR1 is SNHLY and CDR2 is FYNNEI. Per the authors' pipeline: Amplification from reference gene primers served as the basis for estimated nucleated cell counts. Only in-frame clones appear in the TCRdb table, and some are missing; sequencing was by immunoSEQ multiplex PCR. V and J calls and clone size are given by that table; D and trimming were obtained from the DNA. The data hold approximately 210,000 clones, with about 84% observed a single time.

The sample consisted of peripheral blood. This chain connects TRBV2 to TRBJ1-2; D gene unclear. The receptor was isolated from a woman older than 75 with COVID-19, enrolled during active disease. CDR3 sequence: CASSVTLYGYTF. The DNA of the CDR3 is TGTGCCAGCAGTGTAACTCTCTATGGCTACACCTTC. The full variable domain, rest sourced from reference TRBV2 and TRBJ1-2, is EPEVTQTPSHQVTQMGQEVILRCVPISNHLYFYWYRQILGQKVEFLVSFYNNEISEKSEIFDDQFSVERPDGSNFTLKIRSTKLEDSAMYFCASSVTLYGYTFGSGTRLTVV.